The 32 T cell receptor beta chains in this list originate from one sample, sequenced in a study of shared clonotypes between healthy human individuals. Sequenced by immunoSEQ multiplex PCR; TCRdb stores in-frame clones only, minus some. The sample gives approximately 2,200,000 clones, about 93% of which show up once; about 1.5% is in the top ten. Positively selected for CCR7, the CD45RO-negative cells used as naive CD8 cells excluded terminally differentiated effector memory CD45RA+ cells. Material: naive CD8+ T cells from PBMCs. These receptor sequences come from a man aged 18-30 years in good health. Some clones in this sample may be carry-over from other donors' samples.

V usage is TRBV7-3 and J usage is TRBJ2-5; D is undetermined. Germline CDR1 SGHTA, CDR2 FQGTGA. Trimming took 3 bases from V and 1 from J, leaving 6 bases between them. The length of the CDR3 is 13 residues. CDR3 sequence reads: CASSFRVQETQYF. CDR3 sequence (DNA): TGTGCCAGCAGCTTTAGGGTCCAAGAGACCCAGTACTTC.

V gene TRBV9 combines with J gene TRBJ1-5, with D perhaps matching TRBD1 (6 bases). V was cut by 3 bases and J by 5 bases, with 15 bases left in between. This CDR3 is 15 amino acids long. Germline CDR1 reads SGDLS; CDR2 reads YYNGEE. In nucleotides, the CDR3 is TGTGCCAGCAGCGCGACACAGGGAGTTGATCAGCCCCAGCATTTT. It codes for CASSATQGVDQPQHF.

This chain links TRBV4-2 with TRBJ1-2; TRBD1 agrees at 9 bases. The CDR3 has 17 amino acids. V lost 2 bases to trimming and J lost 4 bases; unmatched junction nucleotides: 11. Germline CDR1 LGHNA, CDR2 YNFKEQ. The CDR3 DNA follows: TGTGCCAGCAGCCAACATAACAGGGGGCCTTCGTTCTATGGCTACACCTTC. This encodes CASSQHNRGPSFYGYTF.

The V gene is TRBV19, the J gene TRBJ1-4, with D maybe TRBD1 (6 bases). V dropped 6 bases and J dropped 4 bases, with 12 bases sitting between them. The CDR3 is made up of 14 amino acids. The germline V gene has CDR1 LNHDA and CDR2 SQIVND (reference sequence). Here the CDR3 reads CASRGNRVNEKLFF. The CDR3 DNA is TGTGCCAGTAGGGGTAACAGGGTTAATGAAAAACTGTTTTTT. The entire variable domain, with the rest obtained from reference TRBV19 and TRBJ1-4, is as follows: DGGITQSPKYLFRKEGQNVTLSCEQNLNHDAMYWYRQDPGQGLRLIYYSQIVNDFQKGDIAEGYSVSREKKESFPLTVTSAQKNPTAFYLCASRGNRVNEKLFFGSGTQLSVL.

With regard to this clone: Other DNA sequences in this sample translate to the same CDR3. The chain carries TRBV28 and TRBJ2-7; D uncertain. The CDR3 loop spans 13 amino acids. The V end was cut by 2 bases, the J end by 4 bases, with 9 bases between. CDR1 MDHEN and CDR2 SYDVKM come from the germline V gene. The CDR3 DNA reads TGTGCCAGCAGTTTACTAGTACGTTACGAGCAGTACTTC. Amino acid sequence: CASSLLVRYEQYF.

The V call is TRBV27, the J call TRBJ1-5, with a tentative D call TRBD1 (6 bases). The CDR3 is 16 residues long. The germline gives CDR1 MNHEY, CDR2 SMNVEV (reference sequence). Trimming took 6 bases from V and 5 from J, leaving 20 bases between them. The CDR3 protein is CASSPLSRGRDQPQHF. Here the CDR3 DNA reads TGTGCCAGCAGCCCCCTTTCTCGGGGGCGAGATCAGCCCCAGCATTTT.

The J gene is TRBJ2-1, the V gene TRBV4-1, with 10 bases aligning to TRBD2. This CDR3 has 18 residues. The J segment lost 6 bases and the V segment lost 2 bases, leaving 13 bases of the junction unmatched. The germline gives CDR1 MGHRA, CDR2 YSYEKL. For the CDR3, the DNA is TGCGCCAGCAGCCAAAGGGCAGCGGGAGGGCCCGTAGGCAATGAGCAGTTCTTC. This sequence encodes CASSQRAAGGPVGNEQFF.

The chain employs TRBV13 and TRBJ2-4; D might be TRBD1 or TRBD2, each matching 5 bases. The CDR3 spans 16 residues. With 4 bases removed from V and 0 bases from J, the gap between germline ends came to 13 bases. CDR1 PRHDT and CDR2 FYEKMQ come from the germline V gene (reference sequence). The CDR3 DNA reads TGTGCCAGCAGCTCCCGGGACGGAGTAGCCAAAAACATTCAGTACTTC. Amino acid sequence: CASSSRDGVAKNIQYF. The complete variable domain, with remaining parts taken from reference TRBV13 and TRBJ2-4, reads AAGVIQSPRHLIKEKRETATLKCYPIPRHDTVYWYQQGPGQDPQFLISFYEKMQSDKGSIPDRFSAQQFSDYHSELNMSSLELGDSALYFCASSSRDGVAKNIQYFGAGTRLSVL.

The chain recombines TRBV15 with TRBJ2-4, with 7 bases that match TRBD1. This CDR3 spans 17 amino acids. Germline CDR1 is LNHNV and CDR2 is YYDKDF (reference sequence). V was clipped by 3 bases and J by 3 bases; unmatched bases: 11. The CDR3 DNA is TGTGCCACCAGCAGCTCTAACAGGGGTTTAGGCAAAAACATTCAGTACTTC. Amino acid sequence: CATSSSNRGLGKNIQYF. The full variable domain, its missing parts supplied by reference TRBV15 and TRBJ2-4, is DAMVIQNPRYQVTQFGKPVTLSCSQTLNHNVMYWYQQKSSQAPKLLFHYYDKDFNNEADTPDNFQSRRPNTSFCFLDIRSPGLGDTAMYLCATSSSNRGLGKNIQYFGAGTRLSVL.

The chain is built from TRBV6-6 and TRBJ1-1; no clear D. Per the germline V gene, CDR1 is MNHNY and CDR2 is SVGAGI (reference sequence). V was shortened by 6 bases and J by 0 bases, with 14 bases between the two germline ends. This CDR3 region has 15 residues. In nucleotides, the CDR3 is TGTGCCAGCAGATCACCACGGAGATTGAACACTGAAGCTTTCTTT. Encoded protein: CASRSPRRLNTEAFF.

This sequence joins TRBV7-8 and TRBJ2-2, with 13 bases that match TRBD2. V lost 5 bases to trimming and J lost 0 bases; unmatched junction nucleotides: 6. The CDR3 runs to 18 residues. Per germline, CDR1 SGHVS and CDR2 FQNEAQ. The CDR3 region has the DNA TGTGCCAGCAGCAAAGGACTAGCGGGAGTCTCGAACACCGGGGAGCTGTTTTTT. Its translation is CASSKGLAGVSNTGELFF.

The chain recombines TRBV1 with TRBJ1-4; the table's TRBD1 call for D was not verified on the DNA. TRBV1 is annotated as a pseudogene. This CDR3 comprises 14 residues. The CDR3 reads CTSSHPDRGEKLFF. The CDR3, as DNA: TGCACCAGCAGCCATCCCGACAGGGGAGAAAAACTGTTTTTT.

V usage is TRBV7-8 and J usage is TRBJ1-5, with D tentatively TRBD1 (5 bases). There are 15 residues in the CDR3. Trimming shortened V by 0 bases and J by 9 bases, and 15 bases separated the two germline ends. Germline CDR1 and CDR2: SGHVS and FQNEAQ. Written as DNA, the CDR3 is TGTGCCAGCAGCTTAGCAGGTGGCCGGGGGTGGCCCCAGCATTTT. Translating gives CASSLAGGRGWPQHF.

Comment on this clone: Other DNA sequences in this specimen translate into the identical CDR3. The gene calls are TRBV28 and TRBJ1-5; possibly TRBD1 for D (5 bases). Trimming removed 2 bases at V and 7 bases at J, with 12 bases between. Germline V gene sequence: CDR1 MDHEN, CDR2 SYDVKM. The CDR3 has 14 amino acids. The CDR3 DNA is TGTGCCAGCAGTTTACAGGGAGCGGGGCAGCCCCAGCATTTT. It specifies CASSLQGAGQPQHF.

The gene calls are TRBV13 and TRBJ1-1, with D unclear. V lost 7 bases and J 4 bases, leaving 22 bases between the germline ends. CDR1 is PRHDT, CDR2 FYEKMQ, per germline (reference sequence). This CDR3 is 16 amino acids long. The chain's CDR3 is CASKPERRTGSTEAFF. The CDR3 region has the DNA TGTGCCAGCAAGCCTGAAAGACGTACCGGCAGCACTGAAGCTTTCTTT.

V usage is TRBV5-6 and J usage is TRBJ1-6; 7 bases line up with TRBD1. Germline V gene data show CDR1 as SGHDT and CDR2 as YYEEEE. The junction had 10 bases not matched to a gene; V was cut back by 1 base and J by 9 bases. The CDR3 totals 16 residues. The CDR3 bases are TGTGCCAGCAGCTTGCTCAACAGGGGCCCAAGTTCACCCCTCCACTTT. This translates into CASSLLNRGPSSPLHF.

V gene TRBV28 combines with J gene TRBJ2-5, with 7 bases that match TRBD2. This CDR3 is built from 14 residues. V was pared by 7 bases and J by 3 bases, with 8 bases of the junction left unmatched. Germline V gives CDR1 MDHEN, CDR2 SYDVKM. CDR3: CASMGEGPKETQYF. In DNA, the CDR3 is TGTGCCAGCATGGGGGAGGGGCCTAAAGAGACCCAGTACTTC.

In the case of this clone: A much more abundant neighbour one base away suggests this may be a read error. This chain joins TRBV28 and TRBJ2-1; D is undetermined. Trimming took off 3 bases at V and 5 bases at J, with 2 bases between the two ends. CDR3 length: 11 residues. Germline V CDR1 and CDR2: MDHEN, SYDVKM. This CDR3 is CASSFHNEQFF. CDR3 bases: TGTGCCAGCAGTTTCCACAATGAGCAGTTCTTC.

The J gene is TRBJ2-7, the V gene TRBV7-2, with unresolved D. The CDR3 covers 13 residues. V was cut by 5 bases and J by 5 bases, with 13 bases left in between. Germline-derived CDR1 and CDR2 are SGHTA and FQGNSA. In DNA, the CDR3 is TGTGCCAGCAGCCTCCTAGAGAGGCACGAGCAGTACTTC. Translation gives CASSLLERHEQYF.

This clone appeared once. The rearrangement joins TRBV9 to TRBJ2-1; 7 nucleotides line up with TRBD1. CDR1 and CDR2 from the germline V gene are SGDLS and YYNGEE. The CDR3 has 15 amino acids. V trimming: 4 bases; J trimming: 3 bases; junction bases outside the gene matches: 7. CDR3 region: CASSLDRARYNEQFF. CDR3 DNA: TGTGCCAGCAGCCTCGACAGGGCCCGCTACAATGAGCAGTTCTTC.

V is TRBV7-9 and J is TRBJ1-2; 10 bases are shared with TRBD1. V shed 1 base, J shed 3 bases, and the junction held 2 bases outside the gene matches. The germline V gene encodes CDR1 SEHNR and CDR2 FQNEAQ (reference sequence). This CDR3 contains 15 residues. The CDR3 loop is CASSLVGTGDYGYTF. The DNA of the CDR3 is TGTGCCAGCAGCTTAGTGGGGACAGGGGACTATGGCTACACCTTC.

CDR3 region: CASSKGRGSNEQFF. CDR3 DNA sequence: TGTGCCAGCAGCAAGGGACGGGGGAGCAATGAGCAGTTCTTC. The V call is TRBV13, the J call TRBJ2-1, with D possibly TRBD2 on 6 matching bases. Germline-derived CDR1 and CDR2 are PRHDT and FYEKMQ (reference sequence). V lost 5 bases and J 6 bases, leaving 14 bases between the germline ends. The CDR3 loop spans 14 amino acids.

The CDR3 loop is CASSFTYGMNTEAFF. The DNA for the CDR3 is TGTGCCAGCAGCTTCACGTATGGAATGAACACTGAAGCTTTCTTT. The chain recombines TRBV7-8 with TRBJ1-1; D is ambiguous. Germline-derived CDR1 and CDR2 are SGHVS and FQNEAQ. Trimming cost V 3 bases and J 0 bases, with 11 bases left between them. The CDR3 consists of 15 residues. The whole variable domain, filled in from reference TRBV7-8 and TRBJ1-1, reads GAGVSQSPRYKVAKRGQDVALRCDPISGHVSLFWYQQALGQGPEFLTYFQNEAQLDKSGLPSDRFFAERPEGSVSTLKIQRTQQEDSAVYLCASSFTYGMNTEAFFGQGTRLTVV.

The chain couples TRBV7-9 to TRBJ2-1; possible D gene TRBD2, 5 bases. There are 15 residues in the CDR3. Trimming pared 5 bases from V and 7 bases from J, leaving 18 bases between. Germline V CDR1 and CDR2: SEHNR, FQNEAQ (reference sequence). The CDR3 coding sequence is TGTGCCAGCAGCCCCCCCGGGCCGGGGTGGAATGAGCAGTTCTTC. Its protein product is CASSPPGPGWNEQFF.

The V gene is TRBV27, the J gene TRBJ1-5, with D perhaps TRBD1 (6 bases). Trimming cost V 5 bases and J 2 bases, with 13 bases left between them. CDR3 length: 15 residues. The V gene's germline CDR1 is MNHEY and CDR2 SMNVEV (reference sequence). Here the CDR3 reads CASSIQGVGNQPQHF. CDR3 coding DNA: TGTGCCAGCAGTATACAGGGAGTGGGCAATCAGCCCCAGCATTTT.

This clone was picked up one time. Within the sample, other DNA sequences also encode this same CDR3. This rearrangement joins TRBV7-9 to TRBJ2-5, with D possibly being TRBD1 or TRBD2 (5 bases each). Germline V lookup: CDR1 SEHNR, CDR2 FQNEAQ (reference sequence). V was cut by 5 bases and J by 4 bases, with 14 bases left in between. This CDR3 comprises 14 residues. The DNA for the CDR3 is TGTGCCAGCAGCAGCCCAGGGCGGGTAGAGACCCAGTACTTC. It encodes CASSSPGRVETQYF.

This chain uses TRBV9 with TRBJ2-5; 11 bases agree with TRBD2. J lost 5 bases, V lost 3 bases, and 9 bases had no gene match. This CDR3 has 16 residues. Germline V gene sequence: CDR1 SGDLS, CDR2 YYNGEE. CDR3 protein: CASSAYGLAGQETQYF. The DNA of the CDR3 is TGTGCCAGCAGCGCCTACGGACTAGCGGGCCAGGAGACCCAGTACTTC.

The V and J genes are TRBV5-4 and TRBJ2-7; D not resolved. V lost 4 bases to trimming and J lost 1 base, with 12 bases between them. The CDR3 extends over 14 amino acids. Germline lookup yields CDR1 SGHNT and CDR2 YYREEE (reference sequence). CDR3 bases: TGTGCCAGCAGCGGACCTACGTCTTCCTACGAGCAGTACTTC. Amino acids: CASSGPTSSYEQYF. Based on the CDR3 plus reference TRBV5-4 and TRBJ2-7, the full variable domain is ETGVTQSPTHLIKTRGQQVTLRCSSQSGHNTVSWYQQALGQGPQFIFQYYREEENGRGNFPPRFSGLQFPNYSSELNVNALELDDSALYLCASSGPTSSYEQYFGPGTRLTVT.

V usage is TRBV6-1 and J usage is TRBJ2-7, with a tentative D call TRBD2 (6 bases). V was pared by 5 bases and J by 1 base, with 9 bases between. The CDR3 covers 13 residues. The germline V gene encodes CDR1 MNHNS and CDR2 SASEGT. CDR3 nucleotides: TGTGCCAGCAGTCTGACTAGTTCCTACGAGCAGTACTTC. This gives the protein CASSLTSSYEQYF.

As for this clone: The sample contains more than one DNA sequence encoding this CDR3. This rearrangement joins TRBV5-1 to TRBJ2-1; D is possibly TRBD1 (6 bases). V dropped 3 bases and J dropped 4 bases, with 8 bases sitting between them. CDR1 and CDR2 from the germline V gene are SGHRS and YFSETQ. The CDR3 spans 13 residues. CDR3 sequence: CASSSTGYNEQFF. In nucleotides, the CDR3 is TGCGCCAGCAGCTCTACAGGGTACAATGAGCAGTTCTTC.

The CDR3 coding sequence is TGCGCCAGCAGGAGGTTAGCGGCCACTACGGAGGAGCAGTACTTC. Its protein product is CASRRLAATTEEQYF. The chain uses TRBV5-1 and TRBJ2-7; D may be TRBD2 (6 bases). This CDR3 has 15 amino acids. V lost 5 bases to trimming and J lost 7 bases, with 22 bases between them. Germline V gene sequence: CDR1 SGHRS, CDR2 YFSETQ.

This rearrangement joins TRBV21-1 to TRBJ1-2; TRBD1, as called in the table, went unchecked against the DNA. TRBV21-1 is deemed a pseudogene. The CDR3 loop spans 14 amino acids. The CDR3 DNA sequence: TGTGCCACCGCCCCAGATTTGGGCAGCTATGGCTACACCTTC. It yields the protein CATAPDLGSYGYTF.